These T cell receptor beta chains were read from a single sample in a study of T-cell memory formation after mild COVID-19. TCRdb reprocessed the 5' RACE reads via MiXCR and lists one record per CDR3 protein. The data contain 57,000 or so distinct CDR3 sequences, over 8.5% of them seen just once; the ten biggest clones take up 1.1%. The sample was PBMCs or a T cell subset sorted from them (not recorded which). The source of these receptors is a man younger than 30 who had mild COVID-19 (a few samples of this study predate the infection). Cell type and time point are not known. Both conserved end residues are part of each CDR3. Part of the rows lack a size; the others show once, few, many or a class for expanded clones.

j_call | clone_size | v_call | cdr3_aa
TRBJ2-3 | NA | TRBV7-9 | CASSPIQDTQYF
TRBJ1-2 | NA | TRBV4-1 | CASSLPTGGSGYTF
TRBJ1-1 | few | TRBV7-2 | CASRVDRFTEAFF
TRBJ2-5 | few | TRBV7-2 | CASSRIYGGAEETQYF
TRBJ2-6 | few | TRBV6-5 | CASSYSGSGANVLTF
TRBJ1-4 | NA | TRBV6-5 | CASRSVEINEKLFF
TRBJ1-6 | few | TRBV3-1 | CASSQGTGGSPLHF
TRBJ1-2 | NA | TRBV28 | CASSSQGSLGYGYTF
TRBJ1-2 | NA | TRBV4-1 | CASSQSTGGYGYTF
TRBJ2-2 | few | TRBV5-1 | CASSPRLAIKGGELFF
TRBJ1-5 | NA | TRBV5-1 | CASSLGGRGYQPQHF
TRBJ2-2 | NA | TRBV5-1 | CASSLDHTGELFF
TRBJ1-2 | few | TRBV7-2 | CASSLNDGAGGDYGYTF
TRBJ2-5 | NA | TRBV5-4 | CASSQTSGSQETQYF
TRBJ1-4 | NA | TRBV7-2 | CASSRIGSSGEKLFF
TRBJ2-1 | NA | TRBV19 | CASSTPGSGWNEQFF
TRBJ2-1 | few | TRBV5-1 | CASSLASTSGGARNEQFF
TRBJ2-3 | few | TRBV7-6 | CASSLPTLASTDTQYF
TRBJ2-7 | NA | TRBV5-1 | CASSPGTVNYEQYF
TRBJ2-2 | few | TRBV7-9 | CASVATGELFF
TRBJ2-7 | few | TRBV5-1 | CASSPDSGSSYEQYF
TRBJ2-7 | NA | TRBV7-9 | CASSLKGHEQYF
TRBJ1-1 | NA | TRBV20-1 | CSARARMNTEAFF
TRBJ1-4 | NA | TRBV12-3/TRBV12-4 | CASGRGTNEKLFF
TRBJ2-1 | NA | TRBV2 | CASNPYLAGGDVSYNEQFF
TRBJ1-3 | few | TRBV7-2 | CASSSHPAGEAGNTIYF
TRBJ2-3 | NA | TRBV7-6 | CASSLGSPGDTQYF
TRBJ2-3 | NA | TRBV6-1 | CASSDPGRYTDTQYF
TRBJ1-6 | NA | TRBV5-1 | CASSLTGSYNSPLHF
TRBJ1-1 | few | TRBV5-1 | CASSLVPGDTEAFF
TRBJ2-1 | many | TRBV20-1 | CSASRNEQFF
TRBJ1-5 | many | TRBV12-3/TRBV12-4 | CASSPPGGNQPQHF
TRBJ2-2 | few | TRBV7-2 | CASSPPLRRRTVGELFF
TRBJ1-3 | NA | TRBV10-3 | CAIRTWNTIYF
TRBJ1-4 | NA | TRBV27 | CASRLQGTNEKLFF
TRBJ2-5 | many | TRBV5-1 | CASRWSGGETQYF
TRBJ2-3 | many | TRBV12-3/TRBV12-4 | CASSQGRATAQYF
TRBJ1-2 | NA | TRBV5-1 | CASSEDSVYGYTF
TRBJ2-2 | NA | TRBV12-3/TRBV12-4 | CASSLEWNTGELFF
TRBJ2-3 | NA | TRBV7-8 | CASSPRDTSTDTQYF
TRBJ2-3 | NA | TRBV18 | CASSPSADTQYF
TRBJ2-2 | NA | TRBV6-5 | CASSRQGFGPNTGELFF
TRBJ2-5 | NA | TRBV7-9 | CASRTEQETQYF
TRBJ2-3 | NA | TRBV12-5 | CASGSGTSSTDTQYF
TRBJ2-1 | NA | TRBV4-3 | CASSPTTLGSYNEQFF
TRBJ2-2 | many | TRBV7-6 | CASSPFIGELFF
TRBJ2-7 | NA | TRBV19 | CASSIKGQTFRYF
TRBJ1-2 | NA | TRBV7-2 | CASSQTGTGDFYGYTF
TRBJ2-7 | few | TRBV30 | CAWRAFVGSEQYF
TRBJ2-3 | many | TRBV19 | CASSIPGLTDTQYF
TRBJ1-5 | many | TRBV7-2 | CASSLVGGNTNQPQHF
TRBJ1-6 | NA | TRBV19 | CASSTQGQGSSYNSPLHF
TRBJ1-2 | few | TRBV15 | CATSRDLSYGYTF
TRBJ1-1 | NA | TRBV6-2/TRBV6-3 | CASSYMGNTEAFF